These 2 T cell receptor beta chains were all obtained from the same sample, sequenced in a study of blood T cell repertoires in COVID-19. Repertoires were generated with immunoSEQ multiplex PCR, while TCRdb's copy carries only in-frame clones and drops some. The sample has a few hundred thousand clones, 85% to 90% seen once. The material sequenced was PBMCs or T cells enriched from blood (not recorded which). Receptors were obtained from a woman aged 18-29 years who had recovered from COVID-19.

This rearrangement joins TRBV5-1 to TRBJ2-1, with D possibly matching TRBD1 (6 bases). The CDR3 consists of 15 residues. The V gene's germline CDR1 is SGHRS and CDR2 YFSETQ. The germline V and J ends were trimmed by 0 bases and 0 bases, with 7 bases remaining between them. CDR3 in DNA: TGCGCCAGCAGCTTGGAGGGGGTCTCCTACAATGAGCAGTTCTTC. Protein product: CASSLEGVSYNEQFF.

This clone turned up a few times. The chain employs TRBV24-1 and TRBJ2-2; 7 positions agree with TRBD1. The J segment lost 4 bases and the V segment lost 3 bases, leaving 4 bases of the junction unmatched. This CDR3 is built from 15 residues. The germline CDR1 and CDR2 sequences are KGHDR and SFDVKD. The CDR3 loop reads CATSDPTGTTGELFF. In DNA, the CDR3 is TGTGCCACCAGTGATCCGACAGGGACCACCGGGGAGCTGTTTTTT.